These T cell receptor beta chains were read from a single sample in a study of blood T cell repertoires in COVID-19. The method was immunoSEQ multiplex PCR; TCRdb's version includes in-frame clones alone and lacks a portion of them. Of about 53,000 clones in the sample, approximately 90% were seen once. Material for sequencing was peripheral blood. These receptors all stem from a human donor in a cohort sampled during active COVID-19. The CDR3 runs from the conserved cysteine through the conserved F or W. Fields, in order: J gene, V gene, clone size, D gene, CDR3 DNA, CDR3 protein. The D gene is left open where the match is weak. Clone size is shown for a subset of rows, as once, few, many or a class of expanded clone.

J gene: TRBJ2-2
V gene: TRBV28
clone size: .
D gene: .
CDR3 DNA: TGTGCCAGCAGTTTACTCAGTACCGGGGAGCTGTTTTTT
CDR3 protein: CASSLLSTGELFF

J gene: TRBJ1-1
V gene: TRBV6-5
clone size: .
D gene: .
CDR3 DNA: TGTGCCAGCAAGGGGGACGTGAACACTGAAGCTTTCTTT
CDR3 protein: CASKGDVNTEAFF

J gene: TRBJ1-1
V gene: TRBV4-3
clone size: .
D gene: .
CDR3 DNA: TGCGCCAGCAGCCAAGAAAGAGCTAACACTGAAGCTTTCTTT
CDR3 protein: CASSQERANTEAFF

J gene: TRBJ1-1
V gene: TRBV12-3/TRBV12-4
clone size: .
D gene: .
CDR3 DNA: TGTGCCAGCAGTTTAGTCTGGAACACTGAAGCTTTCTTT
CDR3 protein: CASSLVWNTEAFF

J gene: TRBJ2-5
V gene: TRBV24-1
clone size: .
D gene: TRBD1
CDR3 DNA: TGTGCCACCAGTGATGCCACAAGGACAGGGGGCTCGAAGACCCAGTACTTC
CDR3 protein: CATSDATRTGGSKTQYF

J gene: TRBJ1-1
V gene: TRBV15
clone size: .
D gene: TRBD1
CDR3 DNA: TGTGCCACCAGGACGGGACAGTACAACACTGAAGCTTTCTTT
CDR3 protein: CATRTGQYNTEAFF

J gene: TRBJ1-1
V gene: TRBV24-1
clone size: .
D gene: .
CDR3 DNA: TGTGCCACCAGCAGGGGGAACACTGAAGCTTTCTTT
CDR3 protein: CATSRGNTEAFF

J gene: TRBJ2-3
V gene: TRBV9
clone size: .
D gene: .
CDR3 DNA: TGTGCCAGCAGCTTTACCGGGACTGCAACTGATACGCAGTATTTT
CDR3 protein: CASSFTGTATDTQYF

J gene: TRBJ2-2
V gene: TRBV20-1
clone size: .
D gene: .
CDR3 DNA: TGCAGTGCCCTCGGGACAGGGGAGCTGTTTTTT
CDR3 protein: CSALGTGELFF

J gene: TRBJ1-1
V gene: TRBV14
clone size: once
D gene: TRBD1
CDR3 DNA: TGTGCCAGCAGCCTTGGTCCCGGACAGGGGGCGAGAAGGGCTTTCTTT
CDR3 protein: CASSLGPGQGARRAFF

J gene: TRBJ1-6
V gene: TRBV20-1
clone size: .
D gene: TRBD1
CDR3 DNA: TGCAGTGCTAGTGTGGGACAGGAGACTTCACCCCTCCACTTT
CDR3 protein: CSASVGQETSPLHF

J gene: TRBJ2-7
V gene: TRBV9
clone size: .
D gene: TRBD1
CDR3 DNA: TGTGCCAGCAGCCCATATAGGGGGACAGGGGTCATCTACGAGCAGTACTTC
CDR3 protein: CASSPYRGTGVIYEQYF

J gene: TRBJ2-1
V gene: TRBV18
clone size: .
D gene: TRBD2
CDR3 DNA: TGTGCCAGCTCGCCTTTAACTAGCGGGACTGGGAATGAGCAGTTCTTC
CDR3 protein: CASSPLTSGTGNEQFF

J gene: TRBJ1-1
V gene: TRBV5-1
clone size: .
D gene: .
CDR3 DNA: TGCGCCAGCAGCTTGGGAGCGAACACTGAAGCTTTCTTT
CDR3 protein: CASSLGANTEAFF

J gene: TRBJ2-2
V gene: TRBV30
clone size: .
D gene: TRBD1
CDR3 DNA: TGTGCCTGGAGTGTACAGGGACAGGAAGGGAAGGCCGGGGAGCTGTTTTTT
CDR3 protein: CAWSVQGQEGKAGELFF

J gene: TRBJ2-1
V gene: TRBV28
clone size: .
D gene: .
CDR3 DNA: TGTGCCAGCAGCGACAATGAGCAGTTCTTC
CDR3 protein: CASSDNEQFF

J gene: TRBJ1-1
V gene: TRBV3-1/TRBV3-2
clone size: .
D gene: .
CDR3 DNA: TGTGCCAGCAGCCACGGGGGGGGCACTGAAGCTTTCTTT
CDR3 protein: CASSHGGGTEAFF

J gene: TRBJ1-2
V gene: TRBV7-9
clone size: .
D gene: .
CDR3 DNA: TGTGCCAGCAGCTTATTCGCGGAATCCCCCAACTATGGCTACACCTTC
CDR3 protein: CASSLFAESPNYGYTF

J gene: TRBJ1-6
V gene: TRBV4-1
clone size: .
D gene: TRBD1
CDR3 DNA: TGCGCCAGCAGCCAATCCGTCTTGGGACAGCCTTCACCCCTCCACTTT
CDR3 protein: CASSQSVLGQPSPLHF

J gene: TRBJ1-5
V gene: TRBV5-6
clone size: few
D gene: .
CDR3 DNA: TGTGCCAGCAGCTTTGGGAGAAATCAGCCCCAGCATTTT
CDR3 protein: CASSFGRNQPQHF

J gene: TRBJ1-2
V gene: TRBV12-3/TRBV12-4
clone size: .
D gene: .
CDR3 DNA: TGTGCCAGCAGTTTAGGGGGGGTTGGCTACACCTTC
CDR3 protein: CASSLGGVGYTF

J gene: TRBJ2-2
V gene: TRBV7-8
clone size: .
D gene: .
CDR3 DNA: TGTGCCAGCAGCTTAGTTGAGCGAACCGGGGAGCTGTTTTTT
CDR3 protein: CASSLVERTGELFF

J gene: TRBJ2-5
V gene: TRBV5-1
clone size: once
D gene: .
CDR3 DNA: TGCGCCAGCAGTCAGGGCGCTCAAGAGACCCAGTACTTC
CDR3 protein: CASSQGAQETQYF

J gene: TRBJ1-1
V gene: TRBV6-6
clone size: .
D gene: .
CDR3 DNA: TGTGCCAGCAGTTGGACGACACAGGGTCGGAACACTGAAGCTTTCTTT
CDR3 protein: CASSWTTQGRNTEAFF

J gene: TRBJ1-5
V gene: TRBV6-5
clone size: .
D gene: .
CDR3 DNA: TGTGCCAGCAGGGAGGTTACAGGGAGCAATCAGCCCCAGCATTTT
CDR3 protein: CASREVTGSNQPQHF

J gene: TRBJ1-6
V gene: TRBV5-1
clone size: few
D gene: .
CDR3 DNA: TGCGCCAGCAGCTTGTATAGGGGACACGGTTCACCCCTCCACTTT
CDR3 protein: CASSLYRGHGSPLHF

J gene: TRBJ1-5
V gene: TRBV7-9
clone size: few
D gene: .
CDR3 DNA: TGTGCCAGCAGCTTAGATCAGGGTGCGGAGCCCCAGCATTTT
CDR3 protein: CASSLDQGAEPQHF

J gene: TRBJ2-1
V gene: TRBV9
clone size: .
D gene: TRBD1
CDR3 DNA: TGTGCCAGCAGCGTAGGTGGGGACAGCTCCTACAATGAGCAGTTCTTC
CDR3 protein: CASSVGGDSSYNEQFF